A selection of T cell receptor beta chains follows, all from one sample in a study of technical replicates of blood from a few donors. Sequencing used immunoSEQ multiplex PCR; TCRdb keeps in-frame clones, though not all of them. The sample contains 68,000 or so clones, nearly 98% of which appear only once. Sequencing was performed on T cells isolated from PBMCs. The receptors originated from a human donor in good health. The CDR3 runs from the conserved cysteine through the conserved F or W. Fields, in order: J gene, V gene, clone size, D gene, CDR3 length, CDR3 protein, CDR3 DNA. The D gene is left open where the match is weak. Clone size is shown for a subset of rows, as once, few, many or a class of expanded clone.

J gene: TRBJ2-3; V gene: TRBV9; clone size: .; D gene: .; CDR3 length: 16; CDR3 protein: CASSFRSQGVPDTQYF; CDR3 DNA: TGTGCCAGCAGCTTCCGGTCACAGGGAGTTCCAGATACGCAGTATTTT
J gene: TRBJ1-1; V gene: TRBV7-3; clone size: .; D gene: .; CDR3 length: 14; CDR3 protein: CASSLKGLNTEAFF; CDR3 DNA: TGTGCCAGCAGCTTAAAGGGGCTGAACACTGAAGCTTTCTTT
J gene: TRBJ1-2; V gene: TRBV9; clone size: .; D gene: .; CDR3 length: 13; CDR3 protein: CASSVGPGNGYTF; CDR3 DNA: TGTGCCAGCAGCGTAGGGCCGGGAAATGGCTACACCTTC
J gene: TRBJ2-7; V gene: TRBV6-5; clone size: .; D gene: TRBD2; CDR3 length: 15; CDR3 protein: CASSYGLAGSYEQYF; CDR3 DNA: TGTGCCAGCAGTTACGGACTAGCGGGATCCTACGAGCAGTACTTC
J gene: TRBJ2-2; V gene: TRBV10-3; clone size: .; D gene: .; CDR3 length: 13; CDR3 protein: CAISELEAGELFF; CDR3 DNA: TGTGCCATCAGTGAGCTAGAGGCGGGGGAGCTGTTTTTT
J gene: TRBJ2-4; V gene: TRBV4-1; clone size: .; D gene: .; CDR3 length: 14; CDR3 protein: CASSVDSSLYIQYF; CDR3 DNA: TGCGCCAGCAGCGTGGACAGCTCCCTGTACATTCAGTACTTC
J gene: TRBJ2-7; V gene: TRBV18; clone size: .; D gene: .; CDR3 length: 12; CDR3 protein: CASSPTYYEQYF; CDR3 DNA: TGTGCCAGCTCACCAACCTATTACGAGCAGTACTTC
J gene: TRBJ2-1; V gene: TRBV7-9; clone size: .; D gene: TRBD2; CDR3 length: 15; CDR3 protein: CASSLSGGSYNEQFF; CDR3 DNA: TGTGCCAGCAGCTTGAGCGGGGGCTCCTACAATGAGCAGTTCTTC
J gene: TRBJ2-7; V gene: TRBV4-1; clone size: .; D gene: TRBD1; CDR3 length: 15; CDR3 protein: CASSFPGQSFYEQYF; CDR3 DNA: TGCGCCAGCAGCTTTCCGGGACAGAGTTTCTACGAGCAGTACTTC
J gene: TRBJ2-5; V gene: TRBV13; clone size: once; D gene: TRBD2; CDR3 length: 17; CDR3 protein: CASSLRSLAGGGETQYF; CDR3 DNA: TGTGCCAGCAGCTTACGGTCCCTAGCGGGAGGAGGGGAGACCCAGTACTTC
J gene: TRBJ1-1; V gene: TRBV25-1; clone size: .; D gene: .; CDR3 length: 16; CDR3 protein: CASSEIHTAGNTEAFF; CDR3 DNA: TGTGCCAGCAGTGAAATTCATACGGCAGGGAACACTGAAGCTTTCTTT
J gene: TRBJ2-1; V gene: TRBV9; clone size: .; D gene: TRBD2; CDR3 length: 17; CDR3 protein: CASSTHDGGSSYNEQFF; CDR3 DNA: TGTGCCAGCAGTACCCACGATGGCGGGAGCTCCTACAATGAGCAGTTCTTC
J gene: TRBJ2-3; V gene: TRBV11-3; clone size: once; D gene: .; CDR3 length: 15; CDR3 protein: CASSVGSGLTDTQYF; CDR3 DNA: TGTGCCAGCAGCGTCGGATCGGGACTCACAGATACGCAGTATTTT
J gene: TRBJ2-3; V gene: TRBV11-3; clone size: .; D gene: .; CDR3 length: 14; CDR3 protein: CASSTGHFTDTQYF; CDR3 DNA: TGTGCCAGCAGCACAGGACATTTCACAGATACGCAGTATTTT
J gene: TRBJ2-3; V gene: TRBV9; clone size: .; D gene: TRBD1; CDR3 length: 17; CDR3 protein: CASSPTSGTGGPDTQYF; CDR3 DNA: TGTGCCAGCAGCCCGACTTCCGGGACAGGGGGTCCAGATACGCAGTATTTT
J gene: TRBJ2-1; V gene: TRBV28; clone size: .; D gene: .; CDR3 length: 14; CDR3 protein: CASSLVSIVNEQFF; CDR3 DNA: TGTGCCAGCAGTTTAGTTAGTATCGTAAATGAGCAGTTCTTC
J gene: TRBJ2-2; V gene: TRBV19; clone size: once; D gene: .; CDR3 length: 16; CDR3 protein: CASSITSGGRYGELFF; CDR3 DNA: TGTGCCAGTAGTATAACCTCGGGGGGCCGGTACGGGGAGCTGTTTTTT
J gene: TRBJ2-7; V gene: TRBV14; clone size: .; D gene: .; CDR3 length: 16; CDR3 protein: CASSQVSLAGGYEQYF; CDR3 DNA: TGTGCCAGCAGCCAAGTATCGCTAGCTGGTGGATACGAGCAGTACTTC
J gene: TRBJ2-2; V gene: TRBV2; clone size: once; D gene: TRBD2; CDR3 length: 15; CDR3 protein: CASSDLAGEAGELFF; CDR3 DNA: TGTGCCAGCAGTGATCTAGCGGGAGAAGCTGGGGAGCTGTTTTTT
J gene: TRBJ2-7; V gene: TRBV2; clone size: .; D gene: .; CDR3 length: 15; CDR3 protein: CASSEGSAGSYEQYF; CDR3 DNA: TGTGCCAGCAGTGAGGGGAGCGCAGGTTCCTACGAGCAGTACTTC
J gene: TRBJ1-2; V gene: TRBV4-1; clone size: .; D gene: .; CDR3 length: 15; CDR3 protein: CASSQHINAEPGYTF; CDR3 DNA: TGCGCCAGCAGCCAACACATCAATGCGGAACCTGGCTACACCTTC
J gene: TRBJ1-5; V gene: TRBV18; clone size: .; D gene: TRBD1; CDR3 length: 16; CDR3 protein: CASSLGQGSSNQPQHF; CDR3 DNA: TGTGCCAGCTCGCTAGGACAGGGATCGAGCAATCAGCCCCAGCATTTT
J gene: TRBJ2-1; V gene: TRBV4-1; clone size: .; D gene: .; CDR3 length: 16; CDR3 protein: CASSQGPLLSHNEQFF; CDR3 DNA: TGCGCCAGCAGCCAGGGGCCGTTACTTTCCCACAATGAGCAGTTCTTC
J gene: TRBJ2-3; V gene: TRBV7-8; clone size: .; D gene: TRBD1; CDR3 length: 16; CDR3 protein: CASSSETGGLTDTQYF; CDR3 DNA: TGTGCCAGCAGCTCGGAGACAGGGGGCCTCACAGATACGCAGTATTTT
J gene: TRBJ2-1; V gene: TRBV29-1; clone size: .; D gene: TRBD2; CDR3 length: 17; CDR3 protein: CSVDGGSGRSIYNEQFF; CDR3 DNA: TGCAGCGTTGATGGTGGTAGCGGGCGCTCAATTTACAATGAGCAGTTCTTC
J gene: TRBJ2-1; V gene: TRBV7-2; clone size: .; D gene: TRBD2; CDR3 length: 16; CDR3 protein: CASSFGTSGSFNEQFF; CDR3 DNA: TGTGCCAGCAGCTTCGGGACTAGCGGGAGTTTCAATGAGCAGTTCTTC
J gene: TRBJ2-7; V gene: TRBV10-3; clone size: .; D gene: TRBD2; CDR3 length: 13; CDR3 protein: CAIGGTSAYEQYF; CDR3 DNA: TGTGCCATCGGCGGGACTAGCGCCTACGAGCAGTACTTC
J gene: TRBJ2-1; V gene: TRBV7-9; clone size: .; D gene: .; CDR3 length: 14; CDR3 protein: CAVASVSSYNEQFF; CDR3 DNA: TGTGCCGTGGCTAGCGTTAGCTCCTACAATGAGCAGTTCTTC
J gene: TRBJ2-7; V gene: TRBV28; clone size: .; D gene: .; CDR3 length: 12; CDR3 protein: CASIGDSYEQYF; CDR3 DNA: TGTGCCAGCATCGGGGACTCCTACGAGCAGTACTTC
J gene: TRBJ1-4; V gene: TRBV27; clone size: .; D gene: .; CDR3 length: 16; CDR3 protein: CASSPGQLGGNEKLFF; CDR3 DNA: TGTGCCAGCAGTCCAGGACAGTTAGGGGGTAATGAAAAACTGTTTTTT
J gene: TRBJ2-7; V gene: TRBV28; clone size: .; D gene: .; CDR3 length: 14; CDR3 protein: CASSLIGLSYEQYF; CDR3 DNA: TGTGCCAGCAGTTTGATTGGACTTTCCTACGAGCAGTACTTC
J gene: TRBJ2-7; V gene: TRBV15; clone size: .; D gene: .; CDR3 length: 14; CDR3 protein: CATSREGRSYEQYF; CDR3 DNA: TGTGCCACCAGCAGAGAGGGCAGATCCTACGAGCAGTACTTC